Listed below are T cell receptor beta chains from one sample, sequenced in a study of blood T cell repertoires in COVID-19. This table comes from immunoSEQ multiplex PCR, and its TCRdb copy is limited to in-frame clones, with some not included. The data hold around 72,000 clones, with about 90% observed a single time. The sample consisted of peripheral blood. All receptors come from a man between 45 and 60 years old with active COVID-19. CDR3s include the opening cysteine and the closing phenylalanine or tryptophan. Fields, in order: D gene, CDR3 length, V gene, clone size, J gene, CDR3 protein, CDR3 DNA. A D gene is named only where the DNA matches it firmly. Rows give clone size only sometimes, using once, few, many, or a class for an expanded clone.

>TRBD1|14|TRBV28|.|TRBJ2-7
CASSFNRGSNEQYF
TGTGCCAGCAGTTTCAACAGGGGCTCCAACGAGCAGTACTTC
>TRBD2|14|TRBV11-3|.|TRBJ2-1
CASSLAGGPAEQFF
TGTGCCAGCAGCTTAGCGGGAGGGCCGGCTGAGCAGTTCTTC
>.|14|TRBV24-1|.|TRBJ1-5
CAGGPGVGNQPQHF
TGTGCCGGGGGTCCAGGGGTGGGCAATCAGCCCCAGCATTTT
>.|13|TRBV2|.|TRBJ2-7
CASSPGEAYEQYF
TGTGCCAGCAGCCCCGGTGAGGCCTACGAGCAGTACTTC
>TRBD2|17|TRBV6-2/TRBV6-3|.|TRBJ2-3
CASSRRLAGKDTDTQYF
TGTGCCAGCAGTAGAAGACTAGCGGGAAAAGACACAGATACGCAGTATTTT
>TRBD1|16|TRBV7-9|.|TRBJ1-2
CASSLAQTGHGYGYTF
TGTGCCAGCAGCTTAGCACAGACAGGGCATGGCTATGGCTACACCTTC
>TRBD2|17|TRBV9|once|TRBJ2-1
CASSGTASGRAGDEQFF
TGTGCCAGCAGCGGGACCGCTAGCGGGAGGGCCGGCGATGAGCAGTTCTTC
>TRBD2|15|TRBV7-9|.|TRBJ2-5
CASSVGLADQETQYF
TGTGCCAGCAGCGTAGGACTAGCGGATCAAGAGACCCAGTACTTC
>TRBD1|17|TRBV6-2/TRBV6-3|.|TRBJ1-5
CASSPRRVRGLYQPQHF
TGTGCCAGCAGCCCCCGGCGGGTCAGGGGGCTTTATCAGCCCCAGCATTTT
>.|13|TRBV18|.|TRBJ2-7
CASSPGGSYEQYF
TGTGCCAGCTCACCCGGGGGCTCCTACGAGCAGTACTTC
>.|16|TRBV27|.|TRBJ1-3
CASSPAGGRSGNTIYF
TGTGCCAGCAGTCCCGCCGGGGGGAGGAGTGGAAACACCATATATTTT
>.|20|TRBV6-1|.|TRBJ2-7
CASSDLGAASLGSRAYEQYF
TGTGCCAGCAGTGATTTGGGTGCGGCGTCGCTCGGGAGTAGGGCCTACGAGCAGTACTTC
>.|13|TRBV29-1|.|TRBJ1-2
CSVEDQVIQGYTF
TGCAGCGTTGAAGACCAGGTAATACAAGGCTACACCTTC
>TRBD1|12|TRBV6-6|.|TRBJ1-2
CASRGTGVPHTF
TGTGCCAGCAGGGGGACAGGGGTGCCTCACACCTTC